This T cell receptor (beta chain) stems from a study of blood T cell repertoires in COVID-19. Trimming at V came to 3 bases and at J to 10 bases, leaving 7 bases not matched to a gene. The CDR3 covers 15 residues. Germline V gene sequence: CDR1 SGDLS, CDR2 YYNGEE. Sequenced by immunoSEQ multiplex PCR; TCRdb stores in-frame clones only, minus some. The profile shows about 140,000 clones, about 76% of them singletons. The specimen sequenced was peripheral blood. The chain has TRBV9 and TRBJ2-1; 13 bases map to TRBD2. The TCR comes from a human donor in a cohort sampled during active COVID-19. CDR3 in DNA: TGTGCCAGCAGCGCACTAGCGGGAGGGCTTCAGGAGCAGTTCTTC. The encoded protein is CASSALAGGLQEQFF. The full variable domain, with the rest looked up from reference TRBV9 and TRBJ2-1, is DSGVTQTPKHLITATGQRVTLRCSPRSGDLSVYWYQQSLDQGLQFLIQYYNGEERAKGNILERFSAQQFPDLHSELNLSSLELGDSALYFCASSALAGGLQEQFFGPGTRLTVL.